This TCR beta chain was identified in a study of spatial heterogeneity in lung cancer. As to time point: blood at routine non-recurrence follow-up after resection. From tumor, nontumor lung or frozen PBMC, whole RNA was taken unsorted for sequencing. Germline V gene data show CDR1 as LGHNA and CDR2 as YNFKEQ. The V and J ends lost 1 base and 11 bases, in that order; junction bases with no gene match: 13. The CDR3 loop spans 15 amino acids. From the 5' RACE reads, TCRdb called clonotypes with MiXCR, one entry per CDR3 protein. The profile shows around 110,000 distinct CDR3 sequences, approximately 12% of them singletons. This clonotype appeared a few times.

The TCR sequence derives from a male donor with early-stage non-small cell lung cancer. The sequenced sample was PBMCs, obtained at follow-up. The chain has TRBV4-2 and TRBJ1-1, with 7 bases identical to TRBD1. CDR3 bases: TGTGCCAGCAGCCAAGGAATAGGGGACAGTCCTCATGCTTTCTTT. This encodes CASSQGIGDSPHAFF.